Listed here are 31 T cell receptor beta chains from one sample, sequenced in a study of radiotherapy plus CTLA-4 blockade in lung cancer. Using immunoSEQ multiplex PCR, the repertoire was profiled, and TCRdb retains in-frame clones only, with some absent. The sample lists roughly 59,000 clones; around 74% were seen once. This material consisted of peripheral blood, taken from a patient treated with radiotherapy plus ipilimumab. These receptors all come from a human donor with non-small cell lung cancer whose response to radiotherapy plus ipilimumab could not be evaluated.

This chain links TRBV5-6 with TRBJ1-5; D remains ambiguous. This CDR3 has 15 amino acids. Trimming removed 3 bases from V and 4 bases from J, with 14 bases in between. Germline-derived CDR1 and CDR2 are SGHDT and YYEEEE. CDR3: CASSSTFGLNQPQHF. CDR3 nucleotides: TGTGCCAGCAGCTCGACTTTTGGCCTGAATCAGCCCCAGCATTTT. Full variable domain (missing parts from reference TRBV5-6 and TRBJ1-5): DAGVTQSPTHLIKTRGQQVTLRCSPKSGHDTVSWYQQALGQGPQFIFQYYEEEERQRGNFPDRFSGHQFPNYSSELNVNALLLGDSALYLCASSSTFGLNQPQHFGDGTRLSIL.

The sample holds a few counts of this clone. This chain uses TRBV5-1 with TRBJ1-3; no clear D. V shed 3 bases and J shed 4 bases, with 8 bases lying between them. Looked up from germline, CDR1 is SGHRS and CDR2 is YFSETQ. CDR3 size: 13 residues. The CDR3 here is CASSWEPGNTIYF. DNA for the CDR3: TGCGCCAGCAGCTGGGAGCCCGGAAACACCATATATTTT.

The chain employs TRBV11-2 and TRBJ1-5, with 9 positions matching TRBD1. The length of the CDR3 is 17 residues. Trimming cost V 1 base and J 4 bases; bases outside gene matches: 8. Germline V CDR1 and CDR2: SGHAT, FQNNGV. The CDR3 loop is CASSLGGGTGLNQPQHF. CDR3 DNA: TGTGCCAGCAGCTTAGGGGGAGGGACAGGGTTGAATCAGCCCCAGCATTTT.

The chain has TRBV10-3 and TRBJ1-1; weak D call: TRBD1 (5 bases). The CDR3 totals 15 residues. V shed 2 bases and J shed 0 bases, with 10 bases lying between them. Germline assignment: CDR1 ENHRY and CDR2 SYGVKD. The CDR3 DNA sequence: TGTGCCATCAGTGAGGCGGGACGGCTGAACACTGAAGCTTTCTTT. It encodes CAISEAGRLNTEAFF.

The J gene is TRBJ1-2, the V gene TRBV4-1, with 10 bases identical to TRBD1. This CDR3 is 15 amino acids long. The germline gives CDR1 MGHRA, CDR2 YSYEKL. The V and J ends lost 4 bases and 3 bases, in that order; junction bases with no gene match: 5. The CDR3 here is CASSPPGQGYYGYTF. The CDR3 nucleotides read TGCGCCAGCAGCCCACCGGGACAGGGGTACTATGGCTACACCTTC.

The chain has TRBV11-3 and TRBJ2-1; TRBD2 matches at 12 bases. The CDR3 length is 17 residues. Looked up from germline, CDR1 is SGHNT and CDR2 is YENEEA. Unmatched junction bases numbered 9, after V lost 1 base and J lost 8 bases. This CDR3 is CASSLGMTSGSLDEQFF. The CDR3 region has the DNA TGTGCCAGCAGCTTAGGGATGACTAGCGGGAGCCTTGATGAGCAGTTCTTC.

The chain employs TRBV6-4 and TRBJ1-1, with D unclear. The germline CDR1 and CDR2 sequences are MRHNA and SNTAGT. This CDR3 is 13 amino acids long. V was clipped by 4 bases and J by 3 bases, with 9 bases between them. The CDR3 DNA reads as TGTGCCAGCAGTGCGGAGGCTGACACTGAAGCTTTCTTT. The encoded protein is CASSAEADTEAFF.

This chain joins TRBV28 and TRBJ1-2, with a tentative D call TRBD1 (5 bases). This CDR3 comprises 13 residues. Deletions cut 6 bases from V and 6 bases from J, with 14 bases between. Germline CDR1 reads MDHEN; CDR2 reads SYDVKM. The CDR3 nucleotides are TGTGCCAGCAGAACAACCCCCAGGGATGGCTACACCTTC. Translated: CASRTTPRDGYTF.

V and J are TRBV27 and TRBJ2-7, with D tentatively TRBD2 (6 bases). Germline values: CDR1 MNHEY, CDR2 SMNVEV (reference sequence). This CDR3 spans 16 amino acids. Trimming stripped 6 bases from V and 0 bases from J, with 18 bases between. DNA for the CDR3: TGTGCCAGCAGCCCCGGGACTTCTAGGAGCTCCTACGAGCAGTACTTC. This gives the protein CASSPGTSRSSYEQYF.

This chain uses TRBV7-9 with TRBJ2-1, with TRBD2 matching over 12 bases. Unmatched junction bases numbered 3, after V lost 5 bases and J lost 4 bases. Germline values: CDR1 SEHNR, CDR2 FQNEAQ (reference sequence). The CDR3 totals 15 residues. The CDR3 nucleotides read TGTGCCAGCAGCCGGACTAGCGGGGAGTACAATGAGCAGTTCTTC. Translating gives CASSRTSGEYNEQFF.

The chain employs TRBV18 and TRBJ2-3; TRBD2 matches 14 bases. V dropped 3 bases and J dropped 5; count of bases not matched to a gene: 7. CDR3 length: 17 amino acids. Germline CDR1 is KGHSH and CDR2 is LQKENI. The CDR3 DNA reads as TGTGCCAGCTCACCGTCGGGACTAGCGGGAGTTAGAGATACGCAGTATTTT. Amino acid sequence: CASSPSGLAGVRDTQYF.

The chain joins TRBV1 to TRBJ2-4; the tabulated D call, TRBD2, remains unverified against the DNA. TRBV1 is a known pseudogene. The CDR3 has 14 residues. The CDR3 loop is CTSSQGEPKNIQYF. The CDR3 DNA follows: TGCACCAGCAGCCAAGGGGAGCCCAAAAACATTCAGTACTTC.

V usage is TRBV19 and J usage is TRBJ2-1; D is unresolved. Germline V gene data show CDR1 as LNHDA and CDR2 as SQIVND (reference sequence). With 4 bases removed from V and 4 bases from J, the gap between germline ends came to 8 bases. CDR3 size: 13 residues. CDR3 coding DNA: TGTGCCAGTAGTAATGCGGTGTACAATGAGCAGTTCTTC. Amino acid sequence: CASSNAVYNEQFF.

This chain uses TRBV5-1 with TRBJ1-5; D is uncertain. Trimming pared 3 bases from V and 0 bases from J, leaving 28 bases between. The germline V gene has CDR1 SGHRS and CDR2 YFSETQ. The CDR3 is 21 residues long. The CDR3 is CASSSTPCSPRRSYSNQPQHF. CDR3 nucleotides: TGCGCCAGCAGCTCAACCCCTTGTTCTCCTCGGAGGTCCTATAGCAATCAGCCCCAGCATTTT.

The J gene is TRBJ2-2, the V gene TRBV5-1; possibly TRBD2 for D (6 bases). Germline assignment: CDR1 SGHRS and CDR2 YFSETQ. The CDR3 is made up of 15 amino acids. V was pared by 2 bases and J by 4 bases, with 12 bases between. CDR3 bases: TGCGCCAGCAGCTTAGAGGGAGGACTCACCGGGGAGCTGTTTTTT. Protein product: CASSLEGGLTGELFF.

The chain uses TRBV11-2 and TRBJ2-1; 11 nucleotides agree with TRBD2. CDR1 is SGHAT, CDR2 FQNNGV, per germline. Trimming at V came to 5 bases and at J to 9 bases, leaving 12 bases not matched to a gene. The CDR3 totals 16 residues. CDR3 nucleotides: TGTGCCAGCAGCCTCACTCTAGCGGGGGGCTTTGTTGAGCAGTTCTTC. It yields the protein CASSLTLAGGFVEQFF.

The rearrangement uses TRBV28 and TRBJ1-1, with D perhaps TRBD1 (6 bases). V was trimmed by 2 bases and J by 3 bases, leaving 16 bases between them. CDR1 and CDR2 (germline): MDHEN, SYDVKM. The CDR3 has 16 amino acids. The CDR3: CASSLPGQMIDTEAFF. The CDR3 DNA is TGTGCCAGCAGTTTACCGGGACAAATGATAGACACTGAAGCTTTCTTT.

This clone was seen just once. This chain joins TRBV5-6 and TRBJ2-3, with D possibly TRBD1 on 5 matching bases. The CDR3 spans 12 residues. From germline, CDR1 is SGHDT and CDR2 YYEEEE. Deletions cut 5 bases from V and 2 bases from J, with 6 bases between. The CDR3 here is CASRGDTDTQYF. CDR3 DNA: TGTGCCAGCAGAGGGGACACAGATACGCAGTATTTT.

This clone was recorded once. V and J are TRBV9 and TRBJ2-2; 11 bases are shared with TRBD1. Germline V gene sequence: CDR1 SGDLS, CDR2 YYNGEE. The CDR3 is 17 residues long. V dropped 4 bases and J dropped 1; count of bases not matched to a gene: 6. The CDR3 spells CASSLRTGGLNTGELFF. The CDR3 nucleotides are TGTGCCAGCAGCCTCAGGACAGGGGGCTTGAACACCGGGGAGCTGTTTTTT.

The chain employs TRBV6-5 and TRBJ2-3; D not resolved. Trimming took off 0 bases at V and 4 bases at J, with 8 bases between the two ends. This CDR3 is built from 14 residues. Germline loops: CDR1 MNHEY, CDR2 SVGAGI. The CDR3 nucleotides read TGTGCCAGCAGTTACTCGCCCACAGCAGATACGCAGTATTTT. Its translation is CASSYSPTADTQYF.

V usage is TRBV10-1 and J usage is TRBJ2-1; a possible D gene is TRBD2 (6 bases). This CDR3 has 12 amino acids. V was clipped by 1 base and J by 9 bases, with 7 bases between them. Germline CDR1 and CDR2: WNHNN and SYGVQD (reference sequence). CDR3 in amino acids: CASSEFGGEQFF. In nucleotides, the CDR3 is TGCGCCAGCAGTGAGTTCGGGGGTGAGCAGTTCTTC.

The chain is built from TRBV10-3 and TRBJ1-3; D not resolved. The V end lost 3 bases, the J end lost 0 bases, and 9 bases lay between the germline ends. The CDR3 extends over 15 amino acids. Per the germline V gene, CDR1 is ENHRY and CDR2 is SYGVKD. In DNA form, the CDR3 reads TGTGCCATCAGTGAACCAGTGAACTCTGGAAACACCATATATTTT. The encoded protein is CAISEPVNSGNTIYF.

The chain carries TRBV5-1 and TRBJ2-1, with 8 bases matching TRBD2. CDR1 is SGHRS and CDR2 is YFSETQ in the germline V gene. CDR3 length equals 16 residues. The V segment lost 3 bases and the J segment 4 bases; nucleotides outside the gene matches: 9. CDR3 DNA sequence: TGCGCCAGCAGCTCCGGTGGCGGGAGGCGGTACAATGAGCAGTTCTTC. Translating it yields CASSSGGGRRYNEQFF.

The chain joins TRBV4-3 to TRBJ2-7, with 7 bases lining up with TRBD2. Trimming took 0 bases from V and 3 from J; bases not matched to a gene: 5. The germline CDR1 and CDR2 sequences are LGHNA and YSLEER. This CDR3 is built from 15 residues. The CDR3 sequence is CASSQEPGLVYEQYF. As DNA, the CDR3 is TGCGCCAGCAGCCAAGAACCCGGACTAGTCTACGAGCAGTACTTC.

This clone was seen only a few times. CDR3 amino acids: CAISATVYTEAFF. Here the CDR3 DNA reads TGTGCCATCAGTGCGACAGTGTACACTGAAGCTTTCTTT. The rearrangement links TRBV10-3 to TRBJ1-1; TRBD1 might be the D (5 bases). Trimming took 4 bases from V and 3 from J, leaving 9 bases between them. The CDR3 covers 13 residues. The V gene's germline CDR1 is ENHRY and CDR2 SYGVKD.

The chain uses TRBV6-1 and TRBJ2-7; 11 nucleotides agree with TRBD2. Germline values: CDR1 MNHNS, CDR2 SASEGT. The CDR3 runs 15 residues. Unmatched junction bases numbered 4, after V lost 4 bases and J lost 2 bases. The CDR3 nucleotides read TGTGCCAGCAGTGTTGGGACTAGCGGAGCCTACGAGCAGTACTTC. It specifies CASSVGTSGAYEQYF.

This chain connects TRBV11-3 to TRBJ2-1, with 7 bases aligning to TRBD2. From germline, CDR1 is SGHNT and CDR2 YENEEA. With 2 bases clipped from V and 3 bases from J, the junction kept 10 bases outside the gene matches. The CDR3 totals 17 residues. DNA of the CDR3: TGTGCCAGCAGCTTATTTGGGGGGGAGGGCCGCTACAATGAGCAGTTCTTC. The encoded protein is CASSLFGGEGRYNEQFF.

This clone was found a few times. J is TRBJ1-1 and V is TRBV7-9, with D tentatively TRBD1 (6 bases). Germline V gene data show CDR1 as SEHNR and CDR2 as FQNEAQ (reference sequence). This CDR3 has 14 residues. V lost 2 bases and J 10 bases, leaving 17 bases between the germline ends. CDR3 sequence (DNA): TGTGCCAGCAGCTTACACGCGGGGGCGGGGGGAGCTTTCTTT. The encoded protein is CASSLHAGAGGAFF.

This clone was observed a few times. The gene calls are TRBV4-3 and TRBJ2-1; D gene unclear. V lost 1 base, J lost 8 bases, and 9 bases lay in between. The CDR3 spans 13 residues. Germline CDR1 LGHNA, CDR2 YSLEER. For the CDR3, the DNA is TGCGCCAGCAGCCAAGGAGGTTACGATGAGCAGTTCTTC. Protein product: CASSQGGYDEQFF.

On this clone: The junction departs from the called germline gene at one end, perhaps through a read error. The chain has TRBV19 and TRBJ1-5, with 9 bases fitting TRBD1. Germline V gene lookup returns CDR1 LNHDA and CDR2 SQIVND (reference sequence). The CDR3 sequence is 15 residues long. CDR3 nucleotide sequence: TGTGCCGGTAGTATCCGCCGGGACAGGGACCAGCCCCAGCATTTT. Encoded protein: CAGSIRRDRDQPQHF. Supplemented by reference TRBV19 and TRBJ1-5, the full variable domain reads DGGITQSPKYLFRKEGQNVTLSCEQNLNHDAMYWYRQDPGQGLRLIYYSQIVNDFQKGDIAEGYSVSREKKESFPLTVTSAQKNPTAFYLCAGSIRRDRDQPQHFGDGTRLSIL.

The rearrangement uses TRBV6-1 and TRBJ2-1, with 7 bases that match TRBD2. Germline loops: CDR1 MNHNS, CDR2 SASEGT. V trimming: 6 bases; J trimming: 0 bases; junction bases outside the gene matches: 2. The CDR3 spans 14 residues. CDR3 bases: TGTGCCAGCAGGGGCGGGAGCTCCTACAATGAGCAGTTCTTC. Amino acids: CASRGGSSYNEQFF.